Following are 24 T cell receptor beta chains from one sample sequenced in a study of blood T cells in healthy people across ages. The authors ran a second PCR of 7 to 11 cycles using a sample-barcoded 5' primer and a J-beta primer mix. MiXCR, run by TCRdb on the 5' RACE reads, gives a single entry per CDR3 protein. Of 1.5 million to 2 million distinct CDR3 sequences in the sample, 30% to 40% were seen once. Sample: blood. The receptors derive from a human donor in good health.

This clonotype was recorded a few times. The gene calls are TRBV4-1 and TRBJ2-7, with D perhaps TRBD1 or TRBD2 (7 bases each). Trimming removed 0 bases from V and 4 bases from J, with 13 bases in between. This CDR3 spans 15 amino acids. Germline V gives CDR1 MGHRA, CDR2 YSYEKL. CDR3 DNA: TGCGCCAGCAGCCAAGAGCAGGGGGGGAAATACGAGCAGTACTTC. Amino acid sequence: CASSQEQGGKYEQYF.

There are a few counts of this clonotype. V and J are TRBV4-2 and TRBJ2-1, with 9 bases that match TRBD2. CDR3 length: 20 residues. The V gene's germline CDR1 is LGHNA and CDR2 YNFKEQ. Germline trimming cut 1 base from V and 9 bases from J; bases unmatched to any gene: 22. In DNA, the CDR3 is TGTGCCAGCAGCCAAGTCGCCAGGTCCACCAGGCGGGGGGGGCTAAGTGAGCAGTTCTTC. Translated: CASSQVARSTRRGGLSEQFF.

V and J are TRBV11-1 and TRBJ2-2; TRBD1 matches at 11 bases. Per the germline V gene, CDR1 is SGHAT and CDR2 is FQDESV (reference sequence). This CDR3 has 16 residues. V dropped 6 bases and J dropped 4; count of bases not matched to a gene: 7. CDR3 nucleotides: TGTGCCAGCAGACCTACCGGGACAGGGGGCACCGGGGAGCTGTTTTTT. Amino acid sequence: CASRPTGTGGTGELFF.

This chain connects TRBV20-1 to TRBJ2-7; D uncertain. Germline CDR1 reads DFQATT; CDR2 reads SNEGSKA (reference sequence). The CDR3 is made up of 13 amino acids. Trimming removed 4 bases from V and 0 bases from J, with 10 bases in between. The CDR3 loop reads CSATTDGSYEQYF. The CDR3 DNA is TGCAGTGCTACAACGGACGGCTCCTACGAGCAGTACTTC.

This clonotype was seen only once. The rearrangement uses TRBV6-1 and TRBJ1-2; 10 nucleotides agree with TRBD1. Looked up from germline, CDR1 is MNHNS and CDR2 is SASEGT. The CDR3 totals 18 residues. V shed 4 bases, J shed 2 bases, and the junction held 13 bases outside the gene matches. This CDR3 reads CASSAYGTGEGSNYGYTF. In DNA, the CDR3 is TGTGCCAGCAGTGCCTACGGGACAGGGGAAGGGTCGAACTATGGCTACACCTTC.

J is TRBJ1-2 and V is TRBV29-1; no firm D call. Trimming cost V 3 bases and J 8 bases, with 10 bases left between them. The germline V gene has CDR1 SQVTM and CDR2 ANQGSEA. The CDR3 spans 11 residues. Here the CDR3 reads CSVENLEGYTF. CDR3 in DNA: TGCAGCGTTGAGAACCTAGAGGGCTACACCTTC. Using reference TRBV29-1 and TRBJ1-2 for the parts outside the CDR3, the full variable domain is SAVISQKPSRDICQRGTSLTIQCQVDSQVTMMFWYRQQPGQSLTLIATANQGSEATYESGFVIDKFPISRPNLTFSTLTVSNMSPEDSSIYLCSVENLEGYTFGSGTRLTVV.

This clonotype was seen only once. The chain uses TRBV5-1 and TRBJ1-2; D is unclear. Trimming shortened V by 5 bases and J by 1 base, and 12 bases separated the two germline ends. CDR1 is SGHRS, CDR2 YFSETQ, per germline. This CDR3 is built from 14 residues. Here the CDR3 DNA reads TGCGCCAGCAGGAAGTCGGCTTATAACTATGGCTACACCTTC. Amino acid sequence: CASRKSAYNYGYTF.

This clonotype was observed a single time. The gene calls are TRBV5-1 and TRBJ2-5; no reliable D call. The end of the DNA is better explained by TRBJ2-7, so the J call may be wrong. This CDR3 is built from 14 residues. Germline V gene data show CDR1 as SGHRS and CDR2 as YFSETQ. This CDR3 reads CASSSPGIAYEQYF. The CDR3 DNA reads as TGCGCCAGCAGCTCCCCCGGTATCGCCTACGAGCAGTACTTC.

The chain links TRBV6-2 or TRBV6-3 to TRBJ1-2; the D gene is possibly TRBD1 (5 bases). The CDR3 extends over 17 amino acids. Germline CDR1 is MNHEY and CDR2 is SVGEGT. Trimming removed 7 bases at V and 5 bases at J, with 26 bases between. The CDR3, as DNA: TGTGCCAGCACCGGCCGGAGGGACTTCCTTCGAGAATATGGCTACACCTTC. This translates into CASTGRRDFLREYGYTF.

The CDR3 loop is CASSPTPRRLMNTEAFF. The CDR3 DNA reads TGCGCCAGCAGCCCCACTCCGCGCAGATTGATGAACACTGAAGCTTTCTTT. The gene calls are TRBV5-1 and TRBJ1-1; D ambiguous. CDR3 length: 17 residues. The V gene's germline CDR1 is SGHRS and CDR2 YFSETQ. V was pared by 4 bases and J by 0 bases, with 19 bases between.

CDR3 sequence: CASSLRGARGANVLTF. CDR3 nucleotide sequence: TGTGCCAGCAGTTTACGGGGGGCGCGTGGGGCCAACGTCCTGACTTTC. This rearrangement joins TRBV12-3 or TRBV12-4 to TRBJ2-6; a weak D match, TRBD2 (7 bases). Trimming removed 2 bases from V and 3 bases from J, with 11 bases in between. The CDR3 is made up of 16 amino acids.

For the CDR3, the DNA is TGCGCCAGCAGCCAGGACAGGGGTCGGTGTGGCTACACCTTC. It is translated as CASSQDRGRCGYTF. V and J are TRBV4-3 and TRBJ1-2; 9 bases agree with TRBD1. With 3 bases clipped from V and 7 bases from J, the junction kept 6 bases outside the gene matches. Per germline, CDR1 LGHNA and CDR2 YSLEER. This CDR3 is 14 amino acids long.

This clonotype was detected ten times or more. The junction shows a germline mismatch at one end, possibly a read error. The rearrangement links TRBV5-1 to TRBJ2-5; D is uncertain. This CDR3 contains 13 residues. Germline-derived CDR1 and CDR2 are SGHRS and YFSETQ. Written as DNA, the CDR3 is TGTGCCAGCAGCTCGGACGGTAGAGAGACCCAGTACTTC. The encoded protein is CASSSDGRETQYF.

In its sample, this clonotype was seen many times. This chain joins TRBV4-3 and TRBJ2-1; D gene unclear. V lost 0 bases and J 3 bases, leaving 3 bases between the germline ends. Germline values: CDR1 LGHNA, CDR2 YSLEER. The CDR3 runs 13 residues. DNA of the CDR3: TGCGCCAGCAGCCAAGACGTCTACAATGAGCAGTTCTTC. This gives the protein CASSQDVYNEQFF.

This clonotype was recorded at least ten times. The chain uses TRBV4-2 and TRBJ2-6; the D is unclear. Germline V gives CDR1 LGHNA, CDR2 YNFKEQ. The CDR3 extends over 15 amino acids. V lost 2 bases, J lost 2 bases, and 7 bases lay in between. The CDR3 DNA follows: TGTGCCAGCAGCCAACTAACTACTGGGGCCAACGTCCTGACTTTC. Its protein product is CASSQLTTGANVLTF.

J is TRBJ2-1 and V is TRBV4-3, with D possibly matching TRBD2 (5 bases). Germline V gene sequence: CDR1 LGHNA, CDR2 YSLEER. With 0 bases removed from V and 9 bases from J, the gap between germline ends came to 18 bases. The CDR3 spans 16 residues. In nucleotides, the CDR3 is TGCGCCAGCAGCCAAGATAATCGGGCGCTTGGGAGTGAGCAGTTCTTC. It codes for CASSQDNRALGSEQFF.

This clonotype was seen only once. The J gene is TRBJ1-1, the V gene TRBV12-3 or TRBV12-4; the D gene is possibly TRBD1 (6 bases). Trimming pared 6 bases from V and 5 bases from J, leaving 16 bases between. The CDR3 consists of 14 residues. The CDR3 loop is CASRPSGGRTEAFF. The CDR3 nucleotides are TGTGCCAGCAGGCCCTCGGGGGGGCGTACTGAAGCTTTCTTT.

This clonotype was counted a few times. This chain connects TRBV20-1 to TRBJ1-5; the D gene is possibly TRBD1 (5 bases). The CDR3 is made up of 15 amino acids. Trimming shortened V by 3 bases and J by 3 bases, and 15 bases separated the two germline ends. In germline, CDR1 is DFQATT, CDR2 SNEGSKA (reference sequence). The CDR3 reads CSARVAGTYNQPQHF. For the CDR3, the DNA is TGCAGTGCTAGGGTTGCAGGGACTTACAATCAGCCCCAGCATTTT.

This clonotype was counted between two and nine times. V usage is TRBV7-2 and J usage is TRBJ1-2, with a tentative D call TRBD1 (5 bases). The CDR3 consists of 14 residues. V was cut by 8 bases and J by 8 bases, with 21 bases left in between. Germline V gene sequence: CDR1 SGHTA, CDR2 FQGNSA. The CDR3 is CASHRSLQIWGYTF. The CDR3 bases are TGTGCCAGCCACAGGTCCCTGCAAATATGGGGCTACACCTTC.

DNA for the CDR3: TGTGCCAGCAGGTCTCCGGGACTAGCGGGGGGGCCAGGGAATGAGCAGTTCTTC. This translates into CASRSPGLAGGPGNEQFF. The V gene is TRBV28, the J gene TRBJ2-1, with 16 nucleotides matching TRBD2. Germline CDR1 reads MDHEN; CDR2 reads SYDVKM. CDR3 length: 18 residues. J was trimmed by 7 bases and V by 6 bases; bases with no gene match: 12.

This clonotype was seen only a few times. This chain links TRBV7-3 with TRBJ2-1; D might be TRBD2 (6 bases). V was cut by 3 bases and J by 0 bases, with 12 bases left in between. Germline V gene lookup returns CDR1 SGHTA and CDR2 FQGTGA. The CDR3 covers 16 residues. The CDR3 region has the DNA TGTGCCAGCAGCTTTCAGGCGGGGCGCTCCTACAATGAGCAGTTCTTC. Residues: CASSFQAGRSYNEQFF.

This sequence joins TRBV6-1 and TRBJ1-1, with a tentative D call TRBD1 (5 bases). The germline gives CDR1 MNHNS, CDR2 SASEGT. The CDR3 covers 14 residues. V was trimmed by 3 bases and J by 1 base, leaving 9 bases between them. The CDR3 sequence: CASSEDIGNTEAFF. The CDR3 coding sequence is TGTGCCAGCAGTGAGGACATTGGGAACACTGAAGCTTTCTTT.

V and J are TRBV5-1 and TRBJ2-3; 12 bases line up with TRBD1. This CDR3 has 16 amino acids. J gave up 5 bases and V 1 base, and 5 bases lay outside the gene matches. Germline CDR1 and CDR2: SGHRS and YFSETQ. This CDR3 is CASSLMGQGAEDTQYF. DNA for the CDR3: TGCGCCAGCAGCTTGATGGGACAGGGGGCTGAAGATACGCAGTATTTT.

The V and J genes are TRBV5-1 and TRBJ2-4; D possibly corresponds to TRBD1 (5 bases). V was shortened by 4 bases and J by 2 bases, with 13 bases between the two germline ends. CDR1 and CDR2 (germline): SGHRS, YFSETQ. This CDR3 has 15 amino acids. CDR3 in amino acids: CASSRLQGTKNIQYF. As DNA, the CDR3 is TGCGCCAGCAGCCGACTTCAGGGAACCAAAAACATTCAGTACTTC.